These T cell receptor beta chains were read from a single sample in a study of shared T cell receptors in the human thymus. Profiling relied on immunoSEQ multiplex PCR, and the TCRdb table lists in-frame clones only, not all of them. The data hold hundreds of thousands of clones, with about 90% observed a single time. These data were also filed under a second study, of human thymus T cells.

The sample taken for sequencing was thymocytes. The receptor set was obtained from a boy under two years old with a congenital heart defect. Both conserved end residues are part of each CDR3. D genes are given only for firm matches. For some rows the clone size is stated as once, few or many, or as a class when expanded; others skip it.

V	J	size	D	DNA	CDR3
TRBV20-1	TRBJ1-1	.	.	TGCAGTGCTAGAGACACAGTTGAAGCTTTCTTT	CSARDTVEAFF
TRBV5-1	TRBJ2-7	.	.	TGCGCCAGCAGCTTGTCAGTCTCCTACGAGCAGTACTTC	CASSLSVSYEQYF
TRBV28	TRBJ1-1	.	TRBD1	TGTGCCAGCAGACGCGGACAGGGAGGTTCTGAAGCTTTCTTT	CASRRGQGGSEAFF
TRBV27	TRBJ2-7	.	.	TGTGCCAGCAGTAGACCCCCGGGGTTCTACGAGCAGTACTTC	CASSRPPGFYEQYF
TRBV5-4	TRBJ2-1	.	TRBD2	TGTGCCAGCAGCTTGATAACGAGCGGGAGCCCCCCCTACAATGAGCAGTTCTTC	CASSLITSGSPPYNEQFF
TRBV6-6	TRBJ1-1	few	.	TGTGCCAGCAGTTACGAGGGGAACACTGAAGCTTTCTTT	CASSYEGNTEAFF
TRBV5-6	TRBJ1-1	.	TRBD1	TGTGCCAGCAGCAAGGACAGGGGAGGCACTGAAGCTTTCTTT	CASSKDRGGTEAFF
TRBV6-5	TRBJ1-6	.	.	TGTGCCAGCAGTTACAAGGGGGTTGTTAATTCCCCCCTCCACTTT	CASSYKGVVNSPLHF
TRBV7-9	TRBJ2-1	.	.	TGTGCCAGCCGCCGATCCGGGAGATCGGTGAATGAGCAGTTCTTC	CASRRSGRSVNEQFF
TRBV14	TRBJ2-7	.	TRBD1	TGTGCCAGCAGCCAAAAAAGCCCCGGGACAGGGAGACCGCGAAGAAATTACGAGCAGTACTTC	CASSQKSPGTGRPRRNYEQYF
TRBV7-9	TRBJ2-7	.	.	TGTGCCAGCAGCCCAAGACAGGTTCGCTCCTACGAGCAGTACTTC	CASSPRQVRSYEQYF
TRBV30	TRBJ1-1	.	.	TGTGCCTGGAGTGTACCAGTCCCGAACACTGAAGCTTTCTTT	CAWSVPVPNTEAFF
TRBV28	TRBJ2-7	once	.	TGTGCCAGCAGTTCCAAAGAGCAGTACTTC	CASSSKEQYF
TRBV5-4	TRBJ1-2	.	.	TGTGCCAGCAGCCAACCACTACAGGGATCCTATGGCTACACCTTC	CASSQPLQGSYGYTF
TRBV7-2	TRBJ1-2	once	.	TGTGCCAGCAGCTCCCAGGGTACAGCTAACTATGGCTACACCTTC	CASSSQGTANYGYTF
TRBV7-2	TRBJ2-7	.	TRBD2	TGTGCCAGCAGCTTAGCGCAAGCGGGGGAGAGCTACGAGCAGTACTTC	CASSLAQAGESYEQYF
TRBV9	TRBJ1-2	.	.	TGTGCCAGCAGCGTAGCGGTCCGGGGTCTCCATGGCTACACCTTC	CASSVAVRGLHGYTF
TRBV4-2	TRBJ1-3	.	.	TGTGCCAGCAGCCGAGGACACGTCTCTGGAAACACCATATATTTT	CASSRGHVSGNTIYF
TRBV6-1	TRBJ1-1	.	TRBD1	TGTGCCAGCAGTGAAGAACAGGGGGCTGTCACTGAAGCTTTCTTT	CASSEEQGAVTEAFF
TRBV11-2	TRBJ2-3	.	TRBD2	TGTGCCAGCAGCGCGCGACGGGATAGCGGGGCAAGCACAGATACGCAGTATTTT	CASSARRDSGASTDTQYF
TRBV28	TRBJ1-2	.	.	TGTGCCAGCACCGACACTGAGTCCTATGGCTACACCTTC	CASTDTESYGYTF
TRBV4-3	TRBJ1-5	.	.	TGCGCCAGCAGCCAAGAGAAGTACCGCTACAGCAATCAGCCCCAGCATTTT	CASSQEKYRYSNQPQHF
TRBV5-1	TRBJ2-1	.	.	TGCGCCAGCAGCCCGAAGACAGGGAGGATCTCCTACAATGAGCAGTTCTTC	CASSPKTGRISYNEQFF
TRBV4-3	TRBJ2-7	.	TRBD1	TGCGCCAGCAGCCACGCCCGGACAGGTGCCTCCTACGAGCAGTACTTC	CASSHARTGASYEQYF
TRBV7-2	TRBJ2-7	once	TRBD1	TGTGCCAGCAGCTTACGGTTGAGGGGGCCCCCTTACGAGCAGTACTTC	CASSLRLRGPPYEQYF
TRBV25-1	TRBJ1-6	.	.	TGTGCCAGCAGTGGACAGCGTCACCCCGATAATTCACCCCTCCACTTT	CASSGQRHPDNSPLHF
TRBV4-3	TRBJ1-2	.	.	TGCGCCAGCAGCCAAGATTGGGCGGGCTATGGCTACACCTTC	CASSQDWAGYGYTF
TRBV5-1	TRBJ1-1	.	.	TGCGCCAGCAGCTTGAGGAGACGAATGAACACTGAAGCTTTCTTT	CASSLRRRMNTEAFF
TRBV4-1	TRBJ2-7	.	.	TGCGCCAGCAGCCAATATGGGGGCGGGTACGAGCAGTACTTC	CASSQYGGGYEQYF
TRBV11-2	TRBJ1-2	.	.	TGTGCCAGCAGCCTCCGACAGTATGGCTACACCTTC	CASSLRQYGYTF
TRBV18	TRBJ2-5	once	TRBD1	TGTGCCAGCTCACCAGGACAGGGGGCTACGGAGACCCAGTACTTC	CASSPGQGATETQYF
TRBV15	TRBJ1-5	.	TRBD1	TGTGCCACCAGCGCCGAAACACCTCCTGACAGGGGCAATCAGCCCCAGCATTTT	CATSAETPPDRGNQPQHF